A single sample is the source of the 29 T cell receptor beta chains below, sequenced in a study of Graves' ophthalmopathy and Graves' hyperthyroidism. Amplification of the TCR beta CDR3 regions used RNA transcripts (as template). First-round RT-PCR used HTBI primers; second-round multiplex PCR followed. TCRdb passed the multiplex PCR reads through MiXCR, listing each CDR3 protein once. The sample includes about 210,000 distinct CDR3 sequences, 25% to 35% of them seen just once. Sequencing used peripheral blood. These receptors were taken from a man between 45 and 60 years old with Graves' ophthalmopathy.

This clonotype was seen repeatedly, ten times or more. The genes are TRBV6-1 and TRBJ1-1, with 10 bases matching TRBD1. Per the germline V gene, CDR1 is MNHNS and CDR2 is SASEGT. This CDR3 comprises 14 residues. Trimming at V came to 6 bases and at J to 2 bases, leaving 3 bases not matched to a gene. CDR3 in DNA: TGTGCCAGCAGGGAGACAGGGGGCAACACTGAAGCTTTCTTT. Translating it yields CASRETGGNTEAFF.

This clonotype was seen many times. The J gene is TRBJ2-7, the V gene TRBV13; no reliable D call. CDR1 is PRHDT and CDR2 is FYEKMQ in the germline V gene (reference sequence). This CDR3 spans 14 amino acids. Deletions cut 1 base from V and 3 bases from J, with 10 bases between. CDR3 sequence (DNA): TGTGCCAGCAGCTTAGCTGGGGTAAACTACGAGCAGTACTTC. The encoded protein is CASSLAGVNYEQYF.

The rearrangement links TRBV7-9 to TRBJ1-5; D gene ambiguous. Per the germline V gene, CDR1 is SEHNR and CDR2 is FQNEAQ (reference sequence). This CDR3 comprises 13 residues. Trimming shortened V by 3 bases and J by 1 base, and 4 bases separated the two germline ends. The CDR3 here is CASSFPSNQPQHF. CDR3 coding DNA: TGTGCCAGCAGCTTCCCCAGCAATCAGCCCCAGCATTTT.

This clonotype has a count of ten or more. The chain uses TRBV11-2 and TRBJ1-2, with a tentative D call TRBD1 (6 bases). There are 14 residues in the CDR3. CDR1 is SGHAT and CDR2 is FQNNGV in the germline V gene. Trimming stripped 0 bases from V and 8 bases from J, with 13 bases between. The CDR3, as DNA: TGTGCCAGCAGCTTAGATCGACAGGCCGGGGGCTACACCTTC. It is translated as CASSLDRQAGGYTF.

About this clonotype: A clone one base away is much larger, so this may be a read error. V gene TRBV28 combines with J gene TRBJ2-2; D might be TRBD1 or TRBD2, each matching 6 bases. Germline CDR1 is MDHEN and CDR2 is SYDVKM. This CDR3 is 14 amino acids long. The CDR3 nucleotides read TGTGCCAGCAGAGGTCAGGGGCTCACCGGGGGGCTGTTTTTT. Its protein product is CASRGQGLTGGLFF.

This clonotype was recorded many times. CDR3: CSARDRRAGSEAFF. DNA for the CDR3: TGCAGTGCTAGAGATCGACGGGCTGGGAGTGAAGCTTTCTTT. This chain uses TRBV20-1 with TRBJ1-1, with D unresolved. Per germline, CDR1 DFQATT and CDR2 SNEGSKA (reference sequence). V was trimmed by 0 bases and J by 7 bases, leaving 15 bases between them. This CDR3 spans 14 amino acids.

There are many counts of this clonotype. The V gene is TRBV6-1, the J gene TRBJ2-5; D ambiguous. V lost 5 bases to trimming and J lost 7 bases, with 8 bases between them. CDR1 MNHNS and CDR2 SASEGT come from the germline V gene. CDR3 length: 11 residues. The CDR3 is CASSKWGTQYF. For the CDR3, the DNA is TGTGCCAGCAGTAAATGGGGGACCCAGTACTTC.

This clonotype was recorded at least ten times. This chain links TRBV7-9 with TRBJ2-2, with a weak D call TRBD1 (7 bases). This CDR3 spans 20 amino acids. The germline V gene has CDR1 SEHNR and CDR2 FQNEAQ (reference sequence). The V gene lost 9 bases and the J gene lost 2 bases, with 31 bases spanning the gap. The DNA of the CDR3 is TGTGCCAGTAAGTGGGACTTGGGACAGCGGAGCCCCACTAACACCGGGGAGCTGTTTTTT. Translating gives CASKWDLGQRSPTNTGELFF. Full variable domain (remainder filled in from reference TRBV7-9 and TRBJ2-2): DTGVSQNPRHKITKRGQNVTFRCDPISEHNRLYWYRQTLGQGPEFLTYFQNEAQLEKSRLLSDRFSAERPKGSFSTLEIQRTEQGDSAMYLCASKWDLGQRSPTNTGELFFGEGSRLTVL.

The chain is built from TRBV6-1 and TRBJ1-1; D uncertain. The V end lost 5 bases, the J end lost 2 bases, and 12 bases lay between the germline ends. Germline V gene lookup returns CDR1 MNHNS and CDR2 SASEGT. The CDR3 sequence is 14 residues long. The CDR3: CASSRTGLNTEAFF. The CDR3 nucleotides are TGTGCCAGCAGTCGCACCGGACTTAACACTGAAGCTTTCTTT.

The CDR3 DNA reads as TGCAGTGCTAGAGATCTTTGGGGATCCCTCCACTTT. Residues: CSARDLWGSLHF. This chain uses TRBV20-1 with TRBJ1-6; D is ambiguous. Trimming took 0 bases from V and 14 from J, leaving 11 bases between them. Per germline, CDR1 DFQATT and CDR2 SNEGSKA (reference sequence). This CDR3 has 12 amino acids.

This clonotype was detected many times. The V and J genes are TRBV5-4 and TRBJ1-1; TRBD1 matches 10 bases. The CDR3 runs to 17 residues. With V trimmed by 5 bases and J by 2 bases, 12 bases remained unmatched. Germline loops: CDR1 SGHNT, CDR2 YYREEE (reference sequence). The CDR3 loop reads CASSAKPGQGPNTEAFF. The CDR3 nucleotides are TGTGCCAGCAGTGCTAAGCCGGGACAGGGGCCTAACACTGAAGCTTTCTTT.

This clonotype occurred many times. This sequence joins TRBV7-2 and TRBJ1-6; TRBD1 aligns across 10 bases. Per the germline V gene, CDR1 is SGHTA and CDR2 is FQGNSA. The V gene end was trimmed by 0 bases and the J gene end by 8 bases; junction bases not matched to a gene: 7. CDR3 length equals 17 residues. The CDR3 bases are TGTGCCAGCAGCTTAGCATCAAGGGGACAGGGGCATTCACCCCTCCACTTT. Its protein product is CASSLASRGQGHSPLHF.

A word on this clonotype: A much larger clonotype is one base distant, so this may be a read error. This rearrangement joins TRBV30 to TRBJ2-4, with 9 bases fitting TRBD1. The CDR3 extends over 15 amino acids. Germline V gene lookup returns CDR1 GTSNPN and CDR2 SVGIG (reference sequence). CDR3: CAWSVPTGGRNIRYF. CDR3 nucleotides: TGTGCCTGGAGTGTACCCACAGGGGGCCGAAACATTCGGTACTTC.

This chain links TRBV10-1 with TRBJ2-7, with 8 positions matching TRBD2. CDR1 WNHNN and CDR2 SYGVQD come from the germline V gene (reference sequence). The CDR3 has 15 amino acids. V dropped 0 bases and J dropped 4; count of bases not matched to a gene: 5. The CDR3 region has the DNA TGCGCCAGCAGTGAGTCAGCGGGAGCAATATACGAGCAGTACTTC. It encodes CASSESAGAIYEQYF.

V and J are TRBV6-1 and TRBJ1-2; D perhaps matches TRBD1 (6 bases). Germline CDR1 reads MNHNS; CDR2 reads SASEGT. V shed 8 bases and J shed 7 bases, with 14 bases lying between them. This CDR3 is 12 amino acids long. CDR3 sequence (DNA): TGTGCCAGCCGAAGATCAGGGGTTGGCTACACCTTC. Its translation: CASRRSGVGYTF.

This clonotype appeared a few times. The J gene is TRBJ2-7, the V gene TRBV12-3 or TRBV12-4; D gene uncertain. V lost 3 bases and J lost 9, with 15 bases in between. The CDR3 has 13 amino acids. Here the CDR3 reads CASSLFRSSGQYF. CDR3 nucleotide sequence: TGTGCCAGCAGTTTGTTTCGGTCTAGTGGGCAGTACTTC.

This clonotype has a count of ten or more. V and J are TRBV11-2 and TRBJ2-5; 7 nucleotides align to TRBD2. V was clipped by 3 bases and J by 7 bases; unmatched bases: 17. The germline V gene encodes CDR1 SGHAT and CDR2 FQNNGV. The CDR3 sequence is 17 residues long. The CDR3 spells CASSFFPTTSSPGTQYF. As DNA, the CDR3 is TGTGCCAGCAGCTTTTTCCCTACGACTAGCAGTCCGGGGACCCAGTACTTC.

This clonotype has only a few counts. A much larger clone lies a single base off, so this may be a read error. Here the CDR3 reads CASSYGGAAQGHTGELFF. The CDR3 DNA reads TGTGCCAGCAGCTACGGGGGGGCGGCCCAGGGCCACACCGGGGAGCTGTTTTTT. The chain carries TRBV6-2 or TRBV6-3 and TRBJ2-2; 8 nucleotides align to TRBD2. This CDR3 region has 18 residues. Germline V gives CDR1 MNHEY, CDR2 SVGEGT. V was pared by 6 bases and J by 3 bases, with 15 bases of the junction left unmatched.

The rearrangement joins TRBV27 to TRBJ2-5; 11 nucleotides align to TRBD2. Unmatched junction bases numbered 9, after V lost 1 base and J lost 5 bases. Germline V gene sequence: CDR1 MNHEY, CDR2 SMNVEV (reference sequence). The CDR3 contains 17 residues. This CDR3 reads CASSLWVAGGPRETQYF. CDR3 sequence (DNA): TGTGCCAGCAGTTTATGGGTAGCGGGAGGGCCGCGGGAGACCCAGTACTTC.

This chain's CDR3 is CASSPSRTEETQYF. CDR3 coding DNA: TGCGCCAGCAGCCCTTCCCGGACAGAAGAGACCCAGTACTTC. The rearrangement links TRBV4-1 to TRBJ2-5; D may be TRBD1 (6 bases). V lost 4 bases to trimming and J lost 3 bases, with 12 bases between them. This CDR3 is 14 amino acids long. CDR1 and CDR2 (germline): MGHRA, YSYEKL.

In this sample, this clonotype turned up many times. This chain connects TRBV19 to TRBJ1-5; D remains ambiguous. The V and J ends lost 7 bases and 5 bases respectively, with 3 bases between them. From germline, CDR1 is LNHDA and CDR2 SQIVND (reference sequence). This CDR3 has 10 residues. The CDR3 loop is CASNDQPQHF. Written as DNA, the CDR3 is TGTGCCAGTAATGATCAGCCCCAGCATTTT.

This clonotype has a count of ten or more. The J gene is TRBJ2-7, the V gene TRBV20-1, with D perhaps TRBD2 (7 bases). The length of the CDR3 is 14 residues. V lost 1 base, J lost 9 bases, and 19 bases lay in between. Per the germline V gene, CDR1 is DFQATT and CDR2 is SNEGSKA (reference sequence). The CDR3 coding sequence is TGCAGTGCTAGAGTGGGGGAGGGGGGACTCGGGCAGTACTTC. Protein: CSARVGEGGLGQYF.

This chain links TRBV6-2 or TRBV6-3 with TRBJ1-2; D possibly corresponds to TRBD1 (5 bases). V lost 7 bases, J lost 3 bases, and 12 bases lay in between. This CDR3 has 13 residues. The germline gives CDR1 MNHEY, CDR2 SVGEGT. DNA for the CDR3: TGTGCCAGCACGGGGCGGGACGACTATGGCTACACCTTC. Protein product: CASTGRDDYGYTF.

This clonotype was seen many times. CDR3 region: CASSQEGPVGTYEQYF. The CDR3 region has the DNA TGCGCCAGCAGCCAAGAGGGACCAGTAGGAACCTACGAGCAGTACTTC. The chain recombines TRBV4-1 with TRBJ2-7, with D possibly being TRBD1 or TRBD2 (5 bases each). Germline CDR1 reads MGHRA; CDR2 reads YSYEKL. The germline V and J ends were trimmed by 0 bases and 2 bases, with 14 bases remaining between them. The CDR3 loop spans 16 amino acids.

The table lists this clonotype with many counts. The V call is TRBV19, the J call TRBJ1-2; D call uncertain. CDR1 LNHDA and CDR2 SQIVND come from the germline V gene (reference sequence). This CDR3 contains 15 residues. V shed 4 bases and J shed 7 bases, with 19 bases lying between them. DNA for the CDR3: TGTGCCAGTAGTACCGGTAGCCCCCGGACGATTGGCTACACCTTC. It codes for CASSTGSPRTIGYTF.

This chain uses TRBV2 with TRBJ2-5; 11 bases line up with TRBD2. The CDR3 contains 14 residues. CDR1 SNHLY and CDR2 FYNNEI come from the germline V gene. V lost 4 bases, J lost 5 bases, and 3 bases stayed unmatched. The CDR3 here is CASSASGRPETQYF. DNA for the CDR3: TGTGCCAGCAGTGCTAGCGGGAGGCCGGAGACCCAGTACTTC.

This clonotype showed up many times. The V and J genes are TRBV28 and TRBJ1-1; D is undetermined. V lost 8 bases to trimming and J lost 2 bases, with 6 bases between them. This CDR3 comprises 11 residues. Germline CDR1 and CDR2: MDHEN and SYDVKM. Written as DNA, the CDR3 is TGTGCCAGCGGCATAAACACTGAAGCTTTCTTT. Translating it yields CASGINTEAFF.

At least ten counts were recorded for this clonotype. The chain employs TRBV6-5 and TRBJ2-7; the D gene could be TRBD1 or TRBD2 (5 bases each). The CDR3 has 13 residues. V was clipped by 0 bases and J by 3 bases, with 6 bases between them. Germline CDR1 reads MNHEY; CDR2 reads SVGAGI. This CDR3 reads CASSYSRGYEQYF. CDR3 coding DNA: TGTGCCAGCAGTTACTCGAGGGGCTACGAGCAGTACTTC.

The J gene is TRBJ2-5, the V gene TRBV6-1; D uncertain. V was shortened by 6 bases and J by 4 bases, with 12 bases between the two germline ends. CDR3 length: 13 amino acids. CDR1 is MNHNS and CDR2 is SASEGT in the germline V gene. The CDR3 here is CASSATYIETQYF. CDR3 coding DNA: TGTGCCAGCAGCGCCACATACATAGAGACCCAGTACTTC.